This TCR beta chain was identified in a study of tumor-infiltrating lymphocytes in oesophageal squamous cell carcinoma. The CDR3 covers 15 residues. V gave up 3 bases and J gave up 0 bases; unmatched junction bases: 4. Germline lookup yields CDR1 SGHTA and CDR2 FQGNSA. TCRdb reanalysed the PCR reads using MiXCR and keeps one entry per CDR3 protein. The top ten clones hold roughly 6.4% of a sample with 19,000 or so distinct CDR3 sequences, around two fifths of them seen once. The sample taken for sequencing was blood. The rearrangement uses TRBV7-2 and TRBJ2-5; 7 bases match TRBD1. The receptor's source is a male donor with esophageal squamous cell carcinoma. In DNA form, the CDR3 reads TGTGCCAGCAGCTTGGGTGACAGGGACCAAGAGACCCAGTACTTC. This codes for CASSLGDRDQETQYF.